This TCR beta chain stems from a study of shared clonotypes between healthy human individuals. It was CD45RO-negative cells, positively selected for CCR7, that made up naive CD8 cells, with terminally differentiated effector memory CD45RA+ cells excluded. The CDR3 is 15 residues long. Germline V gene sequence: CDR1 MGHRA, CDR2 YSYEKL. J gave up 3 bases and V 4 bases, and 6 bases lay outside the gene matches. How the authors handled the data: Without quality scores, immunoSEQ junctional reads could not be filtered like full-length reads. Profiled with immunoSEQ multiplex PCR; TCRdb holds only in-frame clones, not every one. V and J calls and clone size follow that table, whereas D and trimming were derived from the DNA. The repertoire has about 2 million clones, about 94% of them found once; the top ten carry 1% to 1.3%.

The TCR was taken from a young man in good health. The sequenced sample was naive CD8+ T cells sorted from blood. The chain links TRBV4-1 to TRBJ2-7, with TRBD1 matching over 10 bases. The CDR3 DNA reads TGCGCCAGCAGCCCATCCGACAGGGGGCTCTACGAGCAGTACTTC. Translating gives CASSPSDRGLYEQYF.